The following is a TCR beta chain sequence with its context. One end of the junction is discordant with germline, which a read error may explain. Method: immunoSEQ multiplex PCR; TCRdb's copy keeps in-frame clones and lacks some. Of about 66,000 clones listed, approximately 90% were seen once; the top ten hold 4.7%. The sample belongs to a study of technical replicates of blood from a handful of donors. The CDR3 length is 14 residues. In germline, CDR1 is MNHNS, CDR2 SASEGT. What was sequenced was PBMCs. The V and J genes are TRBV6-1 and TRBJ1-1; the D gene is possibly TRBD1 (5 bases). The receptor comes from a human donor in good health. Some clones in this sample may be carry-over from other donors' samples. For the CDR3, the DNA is TGTGCCAGCATGGGGGGGGTGATGAACACTGAAGTTTTCTTT. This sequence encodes CASMGGVMNTEVFF.